The clone carrying this TCR beta chain was observed at least ten times. This record belongs to a study of patients and donors after allogeneic stem cell transplantation. The J segment lost 3 bases and the V segment lost 3 bases, leaving 6 bases of the junction unmatched. This CDR3 has 15 residues. MiXCR, run by TCRdb on the RT-PCR reads, gives a single entry per CDR3 protein. The sample has tens of thousands of distinct CDR3 sequences, about an eighth seen once. The sequence came from a human donor who was either an allogeneic HSCT recipient or a stem cell or donor lymphocyte infusion donor (not recorded which). It is not recorded whose cells these are; they may come from a transplant donor. This chain uses TRBV12-3 or TRBV12-4 with TRBJ1-2; the match to TRBD1 covers 8 bases. Sequenced input: blood, either unsorted or a sorted T cell fraction (not recorded which). Here the CDR3 reads CASSLSTGDHYGYTF. DNA of the CDR3: TGTGCCAGCAGTTTGTCGACAGGGGACCACTATGGCTACACCTTC.